What follows is one TCR beta chain and its context. Its antigen is as yet unknown. Time point of the sample: newly diagnosed GD, antithyroid drugs for less than 3 months. Following extraction of RNA from PBMCs, that RNA was used to make the TCR library. Germline CDR1 and CDR2: SGHAT and FQNNGV. With V trimmed by 5 bases and J by 4 bases, 3 bases remained unmatched. CDR3 length: 13 residues. The data belong to a study of regulatory T cells in long-lasting Graves disease. Libraries of TCR beta came from iRepertoire HTBI primers plus Arm-PCR of CDR3 regions. Authors' methods: Identification across samples found about 65 TRBV and 11 to 15 TRBJ segments. In TCRdb, the multiplex PCR reads were re-called with MiXCR into one record per CDR3 protein. The V and J calls and clone size are TCRdb's, not the authors'. The sample contains 350,000 to 550,000 distinct CDR3 sequences, 14% of which appear only once. Study-wide findings and caveats: Small sample size may have lowered accuracy. Preferential use of TRBV28, TRBJ1-2 and TRBJ2-5 was seen in persistent disease.

The sample was also linked to a second study, of T cells in Graves' hyperthyroidism and ophthalmopathy.

The sequence was collected from a woman between 50 and 59 years old with Graves disease. This chain links TRBV11-2 with TRBJ1-1; 8 bases fit TRBD1. The sequencing used peripheral blood mononuclear cells (PBMCs), collected at new diagnosis, from a patient treated with antithyroid drugs. The CDR3 coding sequence is TGTGCCAGCAGCACGGACAGGGTCACTGAAGCTTTCTTT. It specifies CASSTDRVTEAFF.